This passage covers 18 T cell receptor beta chains from one sample sequenced in a study of response to subunit inactivated influenza vaccine. From the RT-PCR reads, TCRdb called clonotypes with MiXCR, one entry per CDR3 protein. The sample yields around 760,000 distinct CDR3 sequences, about 15% seen once. The sample in question was PBMCs from blood, obtained approximately 15 days before vaccination. The receptors originated from a man aged 45-65 years who received an inactivated influenza vaccine.

This clonotype showed up just a few times. V is TRBV6-1 and J is TRBJ2-2, with 10 bases fitting TRBD1. Germline assignment: CDR1 MNHNS and CDR2 SASEGT. The V and J ends lost 5 bases and 3 bases, in that order; junction bases with no gene match: 6. The CDR3 loop spans 16 amino acids. Here the CDR3 DNA reads TGTGCCAGCAGTACCCGGGACAGGGGATACACCGGGGAGCTGTTTTTT. Protein: CASSTRDRGYTGELFF.

This clonotype turned up a few times. CDR3 sequence (DNA): TGCGCCAGCAGCCAGAGTTTTGGGGAGCAGTACTTC. It specifies CASSQSFGEQYF. V gene TRBV4-1 combines with J gene TRBJ2-7; no definite D call. Germline V lookup: CDR1 MGHRA, CDR2 YSYEKL. CDR3 length equals 12 residues. V gave up 3 bases and J gave up 7 bases, with 10 bases separating them.

This clonotype showed up just a few times. The V call is TRBV2, the J call TRBJ1-2; maybe TRBD1 (6 bases). The V gene lost 9 bases and the J gene lost 7 bases, with 18 bases spanning the gap. This CDR3 comprises 13 residues. Germline V gene data show CDR1 as SNHLY and CDR2 as FYNNEI. This chain's CDR3 is CARTPHRESGYTF. In nucleotides, the CDR3 is TGTGCCAGGACACCCCACAGGGAAAGTGGCTACACCTTC.

The table lists this clonotype with many counts. V and J are TRBV27 and TRBJ2-1, with D possibly TRBD1 on 5 matching bases. Trimming pared 2 bases from V and 7 bases from J, leaving 21 bases between. The germline CDR1 and CDR2 sequences are MNHEY and SMNVEV (reference sequence). This CDR3 spans 17 amino acids. The DNA for the CDR3 is TGTGCCAGCAGTTTACTCGGCAGGGATGAAATCCCAAATGAGCAGTTCTTC. Translated, it gives CASSLLGRDEIPNEQFF.

The rearrangement uses TRBV4-1 and TRBJ1-1, with D maybe TRBD1 (5 bases). V shed 2 bases and J shed 4 bases, with 14 bases lying between them. This CDR3 contains 15 residues. The germline V gene encodes CDR1 MGHRA and CDR2 YSYEKL. For the CDR3, the DNA is TGCGCCAGCAGCCAATCTGGGGGGGGAGCCACTGAAGCTTTCTTT. It specifies CASSQSGGGATEAFF.

J is TRBJ2-7 and V is TRBV4-2, with 10 bases matching TRBD1. The CDR3 length is 16 residues. In germline, CDR1 is LGHNA, CDR2 YNFKEQ. With V trimmed by 0 bases and J by 4 bases, 6 bases remained unmatched. CDR3 amino acids: CASSQDTTGGRYEQYF. CDR3 bases: TGTGCCAGCAGCCAAGATACGACAGGGGGCAGGTACGAGCAGTACTTC.

The gene calls are TRBV2 and TRBJ2-1; TRBD2 matches at 8 bases. The CDR3 consists of 14 residues. The J segment lost 8 bases and the V segment lost 6 bases, leaving 9 bases of the junction unmatched. Per germline, CDR1 SNHLY and CDR2 FYNNEI. CDR3 amino acids: CASRLADRRDEQFF. The CDR3 coding sequence is TGTGCCAGCAGACTAGCGGATCGGCGCGATGAGCAGTTCTTC.

This rearrangement joins TRBV6-2 or TRBV6-3 to TRBJ1-3; D may be TRBD1 (5 bases). The CDR3 has 15 residues. The V end lost 6 bases, the J end lost 0 bases, and 12 bases lay between the germline ends. The germline gives CDR1 MNHEY, CDR2 SVGEGT. The CDR3, as DNA: TGTGCCAGCAGACGCCGGGACCTCTCTGGAAACACCATATATTTT. It is translated as CASRRRDLSGNTIYF.

V usage is TRBV7-8 and J usage is TRBJ2-7, with a possible D match to TRBD1 (7 bases). V lost 6 bases, J lost 3 bases, and 21 bases lay in between. Germline V gene data show CDR1 as SGHVS and CDR2 as FQNEAQ. The CDR3 is 16 residues long. In DNA, the CDR3 is TGTGCCAGCAGTCCCGTTGCGGGACAGAAAAACTACGAGCAGTACTTC. It codes for CASSPVAGQKNYEQYF.

The V gene is TRBV7-2, the J gene TRBJ1-2; weak D call: TRBD1 (5 bases). Germline V gene data show CDR1 as SGHTA and CDR2 as FQGNSA. The CDR3 sequence is 14 residues long. The V end was cut by 6 bases, the J end by 1 base, with 12 bases between. DNA for the CDR3: TGTGCCAGCAGTCCCCAGGGAGGTAACTATGGCTACACCTTC. Encoded protein: CASSPQGGNYGYTF. The full variable domain, rest sourced from reference TRBV7-2 and TRBJ1-2, is GAGVSQSPSNKVTEKGKDVELRCDPISGHTALYWYRQSLGQGLEFLIYFQGNSAPDKSGLPSDRFSAERTGGSVSTLTIQRTQQEDSAVYLCASSPQGGNYGYTFGSGTRLTVV.

V usage is TRBV29-1 and J usage is TRBJ2-7; 8 positions match TRBD1. Germline CDR1 reads SQVTM; CDR2 reads ANQGSEA. This CDR3 is built from 14 residues. Trimming took 6 bases from V and 2 from J; bases not matched to a gene: 9. CDR3 DNA: TGCAGCGTCTCCCCCGGGACAGGTACCTACGAGCAGTACTTC. This translates into CSVSPGTGTYEQYF.

This clonotype was recorded many times. The chain joins TRBV5-1 to TRBJ1-1; maybe TRBD1 (5 bases). CDR1 is SGHRS, CDR2 YFSETQ, per germline. The CDR3 extends over 14 amino acids. V dropped 2 bases and J dropped 6 bases, with 14 bases sitting between them. DNA for the CDR3: TGCGCCAGCAGCTTCAGCCAGGGAGGTGCTGAAGCTTTCTTT. It specifies CASSFSQGGAEAFF.

In this sample, this clonotype turned up a few times. This rearrangement joins TRBV10-3 to TRBJ2-1; 12 bases are a match to TRBD1. Germline V gene sequence: CDR1 ENHRY, CDR2 SYGVKD. The CDR3 contains 17 residues. V lost 3 bases to trimming and J lost 8 bases; unmatched junction nucleotides: 11. DNA for the CDR3: TGTGCCATCAGTGACCTCTTACCGGGACAGGGGGCGTATGAGCAGTTCTTC. The encoded protein is CAISDLLPGQGAYEQFF.

V gene TRBV4-3 combines with J gene TRBJ2-1; 7 bases align to TRBD2. Trimming cost V 1 base and J 3 bases; bases outside gene matches: 3. This CDR3 region has 15 residues. From germline, CDR1 is LGHNA and CDR2 YSLEER. The CDR3 here is CASSQVRGNYNEQFF. DNA of the CDR3: TGCGCCAGCAGCCAAGTGCGGGGGAACTACAATGAGCAGTTCTTC.

This clonotype was seen ten or more times. The rearrangement uses TRBV28 and TRBJ2-7; D gene ambiguous. The CDR3 runs to 15 residues. Germline assignment: CDR1 MDHEN and CDR2 SYDVKM. V was cut by 2 bases and J by 2 bases, with 13 bases left in between. This CDR3 is CASSLGQARTYEQYF. The CDR3 DNA reads TGTGCCAGCAGTTTAGGGCAGGCGAGGACCTACGAGCAGTACTTC.

The table lists this clonotype with a few counts. The chain is built from TRBV4-2 and TRBJ2-5; D perhaps matches TRBD2 (6 bases). The germline gives CDR1 LGHNA, CDR2 YNFKEQ. The CDR3 is made up of 14 amino acids. The V end was cut by 5 bases, the J end by 2 bases, with 12 bases between. The CDR3 here is CASSSSSDQETQYF. In DNA form, the CDR3 reads TGTGCCAGCAGCAGCTCTAGCGATCAAGAGACCCAGTACTTC.

This clonotype came up a few times. V usage is TRBV2 and J usage is TRBJ2-1; the D is unclear. CDR3 length: 19 amino acids. Looked up from germline, CDR1 is SNHLY and CDR2 is FYNNEI. Deletions cut 1 base from V and 0 bases from J, with 19 bases between. This CDR3 is CASSEVGGVPHRSYNEQFF. Here the CDR3 DNA reads TGTGCCAGCAGTGAAGTTGGCGGCGTTCCACACCGCTCCTACAATGAGCAGTTCTTC.

The chain carries TRBV4-3 and TRBJ2-7; D not resolved. The V gene's germline CDR1 is LGHNA and CDR2 YSLEER. Deletions cut 1 base from V and 6 bases from J, with 16 bases between. This CDR3 is 15 amino acids long. The CDR3 DNA follows: TGCGCCAGCAGCCAAGGTTCTCGCCCTGGCAGCGAGCAGTACTTC. Amino acid sequence: CASSQGSRPGSEQYF.